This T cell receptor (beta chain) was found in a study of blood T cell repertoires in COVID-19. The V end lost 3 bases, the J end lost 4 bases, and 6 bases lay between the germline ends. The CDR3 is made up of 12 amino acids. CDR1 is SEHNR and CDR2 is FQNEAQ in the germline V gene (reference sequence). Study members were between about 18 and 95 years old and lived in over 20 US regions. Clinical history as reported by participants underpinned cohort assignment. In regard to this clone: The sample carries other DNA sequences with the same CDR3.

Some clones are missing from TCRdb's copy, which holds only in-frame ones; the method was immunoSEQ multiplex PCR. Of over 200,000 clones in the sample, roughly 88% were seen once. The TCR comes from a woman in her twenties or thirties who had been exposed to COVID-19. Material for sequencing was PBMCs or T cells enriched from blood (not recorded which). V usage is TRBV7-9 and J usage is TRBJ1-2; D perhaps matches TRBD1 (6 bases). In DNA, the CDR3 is TGTGCCAGCAGCTTGACAGGCTATGGCTACACCTTC. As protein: CASSLTGYGYTF.